The present TCR beta chain was sequenced within a study of CD8+ T cells in alopecia areata. Of note for this clone: Its antigen is still unknown.

Extracted RNA was reverse transcribed, and the resulting cDNA served as sequencing template. TCRdb keeps only in-frame clones here, not all; method: immunoSEQ multiplex PCR. Seen here are about 220,000 clones, around 57% observed once, and the top ten hold approximately 1.4%. Germline CDR1 and CDR2: SGHDT and YYEEEE. The CDR3 runs 15 residues. V was pared by 3 bases and J by 6 bases, with 5 bases of the junction left unmatched. General study findings and limits: Tofacitinib significantly lowered scalp clonality and expanded CD8+ clones among the top 100. Normal scalp had lower clonality than lesional scalp, with alopecia totalis/universalis lesions showing this most strongly. It was less clear whether patients shared TCRs than it was in mice, possibly because of HLA.

Sample treatment: oral pan-JAK inhibitor, 5-10 mg twice daily. Specimens obtained from alopecia areata patients comprised lesional scalp punch biopsies and peripheral blood. The specimen comprised CD4+ T cells sorted from blood, sampled at week 4, from a patient treated with tofacitinib. This TCR derives from a human donor with alopecia areata. V is TRBV5-6 and J is TRBJ2-1; 11 bases match TRBD1. DNA of the CDR3: TGTGCCAGCAGCTGGGACAGGGGGAACAGCAATGAGCAGTTCTTC. Residues: CASSWDRGNSNEQFF.